Listed below are T cell receptor beta chains from one sample, sequenced in a study of technical replicates of blood from several donors. TCRdb's table, derived via immunoSEQ multiplex PCR, lists solely in-frame clones and lacks some. The sample shows about 98,000 clones, approximately 94% of them seen only once. Material: T cells isolated from PBMCs. These receptors originate from a human donor in good health. Each CDR3 is given with its conserved first and last residue. Fields, in order: J gene, clone size, D gene, V gene, CDR3 protein, CDR3 DNA. D genes are given only for firm matches. The size of a clone is reported for some rows only, either as once, few or many, or as a class for expanded clones.

TRBJ2-1 NA NA TRBV6-6 CASSYSSETVDNEQFF TGTGCCAGCAGTTACTCGTCGGAGACAGTTGACAATGAGCAGTTCTTC
TRBJ1-5 NA TRBD1 TRBV30 CAWGRQGNQPQHF TGTGCCTGGGGAAGACAGGGAAATCAGCCCCAGCATTTT
TRBJ2-2 NA TRBD1 TRBV7-9 CASSLGASGTVTGELFF TGTGCCAGCAGCTTAGGGGCCTCCGGGACAGTCACCGGGGAGCTGTTTTTT
TRBJ1-4 NA NA TRBV5-6 CASSFSGFGKLFF TGTGCCAGCAGCTTCTCAGGGTTCGGAAAACTGTTTTTT
TRBJ2-4 NA NA TRBV6-1 CATSVGVKNIQYF TGTGCCACCTCCGTAGGGGTCAAAAACATTCAGTACTTC
TRBJ1-4 NA NA TRBV6-6 CASSKGTTNEKLFF TGTGCCAGCAGTAAGGGGACAACTAATGAAAAACTGTTTTTT
TRBJ2-5 NA TRBD2 TRBV27 CASSFRTSGRDQETQYF TGTGCCAGCAGTTTTAGGACTAGCGGGAGAGATCAAGAGACCCAGTACTTC
TRBJ1-1 NA TRBD1 TRBV18 CASSPGQSTVATEAFF TGTGCCAGCTCACCGGGACAGTCGACTGTGGCCACTGAAGCTTTCTTT
TRBJ2-1 NA NA TRBV27 CASRGGGPPNEQFF TGTGCCAGCAGAGGGGGAGGGCCTCCGAATGAGCAGTTCTTC
TRBJ2-1 NA NA TRBV19 CASSFRGYILSSYNEQFF TGTGCCAGTAGTTTTCGCGGGTACATCTTGAGCTCCTACAATGAGCAGTTCTTC
TRBJ2-7 NA TRBD2 TRBV7-2 CASSLQPAGGPIGYEQYF TGTGCCAGCAGCTTACAGCCGGCGGGAGGGCCGATTGGCTACGAGCAGTACTTC
TRBJ1-2 once NA TRBV4-2 CASSQGTVNGYTF TGTGCCAGCAGCCAAGGGACAGTTAATGGCTACACCTTC
TRBJ1-2 NA TRBD1 TRBV30 CAWSVRTGGGYTF TGTGCCTGGAGTGTACGGACAGGGGGTGGCTACACCTTC
TRBJ2-2 NA TRBD2 TRBV2 CASSPRLAGRNTGELFF TGTGCCAGCAGTCCGCGACTAGCGGGAAGGAACACCGGGGAGCTGTTTTTT
TRBJ2-1 NA TRBD1 TRBV13 CASSLGQGAYNEQFF TGTGCCAGCAGTCTTGGACAGGGCGCCTACAATGAGCAGTTCTTC
TRBJ1-6 NA TRBD1 TRBV6-1 CASSGTARDRVRVSPLHF TGTGCCAGCAGTGGGACAGCTCGGGACAGGGTACGAGTTTCACCCCTCCACTTT
TRBJ2-1 NA NA TRBV15 CATSRVSGPRSYNEQFF TGTGCCACCAGCAGAGTATCAGGTCCCAGATCCTACAATGAGCAGTTCTTC
TRBJ1-3 NA NA TRBV4-1 CASSLLRQTDSGNTIYF TGCGCCAGCAGCCTTTTACGACAGACAGACTCTGGAAACACCATATATTTT
TRBJ1-5 NA TRBD1 TRBV5-6 CASSWGQSNQPQHF TGTGCCAGCAGCTGGGGACAGAGCAATCAGCCCCAGCATTTT
TRBJ2-7 NA NA TRBV4-1 CASSQELGGALSYEQYF TGCGCCAGCAGCCAAGAACTGGGGGGTGCCCTCTCCTACGAGCAGTACTTC
TRBJ2-3 NA TRBD2 TRBV25-1 CASSLQGTSRDTQYF TGTGCCAGCAGTCTACAAGGGACTAGCCGAGATACGCAGTATTTT
TRBJ2-1 NA TRBD2 TRBV9 CASSAGLAESSYNEQFF TGTGCCAGCAGCGCGGGACTAGCGGAAAGCTCCTACAATGAGCAGTTCTTC
TRBJ2-3 NA NA TRBV7-3 CASSLTFQTDTQYF TGTGCCAGCAGCTTAACGTTCCAGACAGATACGCAGTATTTT
TRBJ2-2 NA NA TRBV5-1 CASTVTGELFF TGCGCCAGCACTGTAACCGGGGAGCTGTTTTTT
TRBJ2-1 NA TRBD2 TRBV29-1 CSVGSSGYNEQFF TGCAGCGTTGGGTCTAGCGGTTACAATGAGCAGTTCTTC
TRBJ1-6 NA NA TRBV2 CASSENDGRSSPLHF TGTGCCAGCAGTGAGAACGACGGGAGGTCTTCACCCCTCCACTTT
TRBJ2-3 NA TRBD2 TRBV5-6 CASSWGNLAGVADTQYF TGTGCCAGCAGCTGGGGGAATTTAGCGGGAGTAGCAGATACGCAGTATTTT
TRBJ2-7 NA NA TRBV4-1 CASSGAPSSYEQYF TGCGCCAGCAGCGGGGCCCCGAGCTCCTACGAGCAGTACTTC